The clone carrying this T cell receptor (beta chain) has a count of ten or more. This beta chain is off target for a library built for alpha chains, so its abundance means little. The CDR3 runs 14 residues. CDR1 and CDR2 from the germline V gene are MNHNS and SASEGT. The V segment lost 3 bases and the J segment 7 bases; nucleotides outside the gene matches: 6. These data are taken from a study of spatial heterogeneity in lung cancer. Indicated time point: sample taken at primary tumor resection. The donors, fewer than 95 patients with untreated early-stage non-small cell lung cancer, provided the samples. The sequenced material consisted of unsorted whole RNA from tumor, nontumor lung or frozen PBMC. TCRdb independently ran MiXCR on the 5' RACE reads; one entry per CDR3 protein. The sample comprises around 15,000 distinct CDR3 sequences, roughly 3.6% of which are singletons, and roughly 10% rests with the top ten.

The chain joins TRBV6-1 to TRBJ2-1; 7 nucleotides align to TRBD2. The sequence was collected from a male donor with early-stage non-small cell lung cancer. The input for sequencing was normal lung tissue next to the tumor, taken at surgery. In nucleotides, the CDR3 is TGTGCCAGCAGTGAGGGGGGGTTAAGGAATGAGCAGTTCTTC. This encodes CASSEGGLRNEQFF.